Detailed here is one T cell receptor beta chain. Isolated RNA was reverse transcribed in full, so expressed TCRB transcripts were sequenced. Produced via immunoSEQ multiplex PCR; TCRdb's table is partial and in-frame only. The data show some 900,000 clones, roughly a sixth seen once. The sample comes from a study of beta chain features in type 1 diabetes. Looking at the study overall: Age, gender, cell numbers and subset yield matched between patients and controls.

From germline, CDR1 is SGDLS and CDR2 YYNGEE. The CDR3 consists of 15 residues. V lost 0 bases and J lost 6, with 12 bases in between. The receptor was derived from a woman under 30 in good health. The sequencing sample was made of naive CD4+ T cells from blood. J is TRBJ2-2 and V is TRBV9; no definite D call. CDR3 in amino acids: CASSVGPSVPGELFF. CDR3 DNA sequence: TGTGCCAGCAGCGTAGGACCCTCGGTCCCCGGGGAGCTGTTTTTT. The whole variable domain, remainder taken from reference TRBV9 and TRBJ2-2, is DSGVTQTPKHLITATGQRVTLRCSPRSGDLSVYWYQQSLDQGLQFLIQYYNGEERAKGNILERFSAQQFPDLHSELNLSSLELGDSALYFCASSVGPSVPGELFFGEGSRLTVL.